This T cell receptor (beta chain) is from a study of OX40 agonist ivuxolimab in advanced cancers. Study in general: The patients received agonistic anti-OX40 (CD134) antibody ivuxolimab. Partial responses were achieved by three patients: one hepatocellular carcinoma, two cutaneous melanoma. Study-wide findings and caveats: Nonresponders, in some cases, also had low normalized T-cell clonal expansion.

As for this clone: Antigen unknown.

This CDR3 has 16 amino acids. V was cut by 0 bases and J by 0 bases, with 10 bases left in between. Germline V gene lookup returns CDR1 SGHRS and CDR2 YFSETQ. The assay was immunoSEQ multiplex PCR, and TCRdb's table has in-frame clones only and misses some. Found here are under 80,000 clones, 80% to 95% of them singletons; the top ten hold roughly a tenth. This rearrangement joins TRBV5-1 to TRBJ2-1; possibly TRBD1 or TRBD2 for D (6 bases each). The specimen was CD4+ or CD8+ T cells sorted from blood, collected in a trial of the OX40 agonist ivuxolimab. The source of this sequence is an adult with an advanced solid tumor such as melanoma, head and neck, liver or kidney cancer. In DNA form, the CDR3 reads TGCGCCAGCAGCTTGGTAGGGGGGAGCTCCTACAATGAGCAGTTCTTC. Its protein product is CASSLVGGSSYNEQFF.